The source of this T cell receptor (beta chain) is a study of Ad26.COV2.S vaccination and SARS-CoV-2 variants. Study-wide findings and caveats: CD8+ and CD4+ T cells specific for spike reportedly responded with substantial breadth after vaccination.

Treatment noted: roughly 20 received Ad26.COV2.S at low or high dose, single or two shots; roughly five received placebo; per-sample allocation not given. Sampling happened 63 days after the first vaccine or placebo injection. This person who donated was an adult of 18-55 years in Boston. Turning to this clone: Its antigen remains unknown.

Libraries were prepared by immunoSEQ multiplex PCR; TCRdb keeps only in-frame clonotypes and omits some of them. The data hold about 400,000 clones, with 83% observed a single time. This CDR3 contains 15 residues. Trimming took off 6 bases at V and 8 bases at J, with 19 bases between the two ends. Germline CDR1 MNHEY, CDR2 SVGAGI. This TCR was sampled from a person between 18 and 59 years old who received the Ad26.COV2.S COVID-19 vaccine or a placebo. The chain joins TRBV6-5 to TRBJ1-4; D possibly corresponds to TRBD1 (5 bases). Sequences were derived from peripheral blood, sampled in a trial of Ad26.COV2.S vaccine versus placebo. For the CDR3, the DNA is TGTGCCAGCAGACAAACTGGGGGGTTAGGGGAAAAACTGTTTTTT. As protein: CASRQTGGLGEKLFF.